Listed here is a single T cell receptor (beta chain). These data originate in a study of shared clonotypes between healthy human individuals. CD8 cells regarded as naive lacked CD45RO, were positively chosen for CCR7, and omitted terminally differentiated effector memory CD45RA+ cells. Clones were sequenced by immunoSEQ multiplex PCR, and TCRdb holds only the in-frame ones, with some missing. The sample yields roughly 600,000 clones, 95% to 98% seen once. The sample was naive CD8+ T cells sorted from blood. The receptor was derived from a man younger than 40 in good health.

The CDR3 DNA sequence: TGTGCCAGTAGTATAGTGGTCGGGGGTAGCAATCAGCCCCAGCATTTT. This codes for CASSIVVGGSNQPQHF. V and J are TRBV19 and TRBJ1-5; D perhaps matches TRBD1 (5 bases). V was clipped by 1 base and J by 0 bases, with 10 bases between them. Germline loops: CDR1 LNHDA, CDR2 SQIVND (reference sequence). The CDR3 covers 16 residues.